This TCR beta chain was retrieved from a study of early T cells in non-severe SARS-CoV-2 infection (dated by TCRdb to the early 2020s). For context, the study as a whole: Because TCR sequencing relied on bulk RNA taken from unsorted whole blood, pairing of alpha and beta chains was not possible.

A case-control design nested within a healthcare worker cohort in London, UK, was used, with weekly nasopharyngeal swab PCR tests and blood sampling performed. Between 23 and 31 March 2020, the week of the UK lockdown, healthcare workers were enrolled and then followed up weekly for as long as 16 weeks. In the case of this clonotype: The antigen it recognizes is unknown. The sample holds no much larger clone one base away, and base qualities are not on file.

Points the paper makes about the study in general: VDJdb matching was skewed toward anti-spike CD8 responses, so virus-specific expansions were likely underestimated and private and CD4 specificities were missed.

Library method: 5' RACE. Sequenced on a NextSeq 500. To correct for sequencing error and PCR bias, the TCR library protocol tagged individual cDNA molecules with unique molecular identifiers. Sequencing covered both TCR alpha and beta chains, and within each sample the abundances of alpha and beta sequences were tightly co-correlated. Per the source publication's procedure: V gene, J gene and CDR3 annotation of TCR sequences was performed with Decombinator V4. TCRs were defined as expanded if a significant change between any two time points was detected under a Poisson model with p below 0.0001. TCR abundances were normalised to the total number of TCRs sequenced in each sample and reported as counts per million. MAIT TCRs were defined by TRAV1-2 paired with TRAJ12, TRAJ20 or TRAJ33, and iNKT TCRs by TRAV10 paired with TRAJ18. VDJdb, accessed 1 November 2021, was searched for CMV, EBV and SARS-CoV-2 annotated TCRs, with TCRs annotated for multiple antigens excluded. TCRdb reanalyzed the raw reads on its own, using fastp at Q25 for trimming and MiXCR for clone calling, and kept in-frame beta chains. Each entry merges the rows of one CDR3 protein and shows their most common DNA and genes. The V and J calls here are based on TCRdb, not the publication. The sample yields 40,000 to 55,000 distinct CDR3 sequences; 7.7% were counted once. 5% to 6.5% of the sample is in the top ten clones.

The germline ends are 16 bases apart after V is trimmed by 4 bases and J by 4 bases. From cysteine to phenylalanine, the CDR3 is 15 amino acids long. Only CDR3 DNA remains: 45 bases, in frame from the first base. Sequences MDHEN (CDR1) and SYDVKM (CDR2) are obtained from the germline V gene. The chain joins TRBV28 to TRBJ1-2; TRBD1 is possibly the D segment (5 matching bases). The clonotype comes from an adult who was a healthcare worker with PCR-confirmed SARS-CoV-2 infection or an uninfected control (not recorded which). Sequencing was done on a sample of whole blood. The DNA is as follows: TGTGCCAGCAGTTCTCCGGGACGGAGCTTCTATGGCTACACCTTC. Its protein is CASSSPGRSFYGYTF.